A selection of T cell receptor beta chains follows, all from one sample in a study of graft-versus-host responses after intestinal transplantation. No antigens are known for them. Sequencing used immunoSEQ multiplex PCR; TCRdb keeps in-frame clones, though not all of them. The table includes 150,000 or so clones, about 90% detected once. The input for sequencing was unstimulated CD4+ T cells sorted from spleen or lymph node cells, taken before intestinal transplant. The receptors here all came from a human donor who received an intestinal transplant. Both conserved end residues are part of each CDR3. The D gene is left open where the match is weak. Clone size is stated in some rows and not others, as once, few, many or a class when expanded.

d_gene: .; j_gene: TRBJ1-1; abundance: few; len: 15; v_gene: TRBV28; CDR3nt: TGTGCCAGCAGTTTAGGGTACGGGCTGAAGACTGAAGCTTTCTTT; CDR3aa: CASSLGYGLKTEAFF
d_gene: .; j_gene: TRBJ2-7; abundance: .; len: 11; v_gene: TRBV6-1; CDR3nt: TGTGCCAGTTCCGAGGGACTCGAGCAGTACTTC; CDR3aa: CASSEGLEQYF
d_gene: TRBD2; j_gene: TRBJ2-2; abundance: .; len: 16; v_gene: TRBV29-1; CDR3nt: TGCAGCGCCGGCCTACTAGCGGGGCCTTTTACCGGGGAGCTGTTTTTT; CDR3aa: CSAGLLAGPFTGELFF
d_gene: .; j_gene: TRBJ2-7; abundance: .; len: 13; v_gene: TRBV11-1; CDR3nt: TGTGCCAGCAGCTTAGCCAGGTCCTACGAGCAGTACTTC; CDR3aa: CASSLARSYEQYF
d_gene: .; j_gene: TRBJ1-2; abundance: .; len: 17; v_gene: TRBV28; CDR3nt: TGTGCCAGCAGTTTCCCCCAGGGTCAGGGGACTATCGGTGGCTACACCTTC; CDR3aa: CASSFPQGQGTIGGYTF
d_gene: TRBD2; j_gene: TRBJ2-4; abundance: .; len: 19; v_gene: TRBV5-8; CDR3nt: TGTGCCAGCAGCCAGACACTAGCGGGAGGGCCTTGGGCCAAAAACATTCAGTACTTC; CDR3aa: CASSQTLAGGPWAKNIQYF
d_gene: TRBD1; j_gene: TRBJ2-7; abundance: .; len: 14; v_gene: TRBV5-1; CDR3nt: TGCGCCAGCAGCGACTGGACAGGGGGATACGAGCAGTACTTC; CDR3aa: CASSDWTGGYEQYF
d_gene: TRBD2; j_gene: TRBJ2-3; abundance: .; len: 16; v_gene: TRBV27; CDR3nt: TGTGCCAGCAGTCCCCGCCCTAGCGGGGGGGGAGATACGCAGTATTTT; CDR3aa: CASSPRPSGGGDTQYF
d_gene: TRBD1; j_gene: TRBJ2-5; abundance: .; len: 15; v_gene: TRBV28; CDR3nt: TGTGCCAGCAGTTCGACCCGGGACAGACAAGAGACCCAGTACTTC; CDR3aa: CASSSTRDRQETQYF
d_gene: TRBD1; j_gene: TRBJ1-5; abundance: .; len: 15; v_gene: TRBV5-1; CDR3nt: TGCGCCAGCAGCTTAACAGGGGACGGCAATCAGCCCCAGCATTTT; CDR3aa: CASSLTGDGNQPQHF
d_gene: .; j_gene: TRBJ2-7; abundance: .; len: 13; v_gene: TRBV5-1; CDR3nt: TGCGCCAGCAGCCTGCGACTCTACTACGAGCAGTACTTC; CDR3aa: CASSLRLYYEQYF
d_gene: TRBD1; j_gene: TRBJ1-5; abundance: .; len: 16; v_gene: TRBV19; CDR3nt: TGTGCCAGTAGTACCCAGGGGGTGGGGAGCAATCAGCCCCAGCATTTT; CDR3aa: CASSTQGVGSNQPQHF
d_gene: .; j_gene: TRBJ2-5; abundance: .; len: 13; v_gene: TRBV7-2; CDR3nt: TGTGCCAGCAGCTTAGGGACCCCAGAGACCCAGTACTTC; CDR3aa: CASSLGTPETQYF
d_gene: .; j_gene: TRBJ2-1; abundance: .; len: 12; v_gene: TRBV7-3; CDR3nt: TGTGCCAGCAGCTTAGTTCGCAATGAGCAGTTCTTC; CDR3aa: CASSLVRNEQFF
d_gene: .; j_gene: TRBJ2-1; abundance: once; len: 16; v_gene: TRBV7-7; CDR3nt: TGTGCCAGCAGCTCCCGAGAGGGGAGCGATTACAATGAGCAGTTCTTC; CDR3aa: CASSSREGSDYNEQFF
d_gene: .; j_gene: TRBJ2-3; abundance: .; len: 13; v_gene: TRBV7-3; CDR3nt: TGTGCCAGCAGCTTGGGGACTACAGATACGCAGTATTTT; CDR3aa: CASSLGTTDTQYF
d_gene: TRBD1; j_gene: TRBJ2-1; abundance: .; len: 15; v_gene: TRBV4-2; CDR3nt: TGTGCCAGCCTAGGGAAGGACAGGGGATACAATGAGCAGTTCTTC; CDR3aa: CASLGKDRGYNEQFF
d_gene: TRBD2; j_gene: TRBJ2-1; abundance: .; len: 17; v_gene: TRBV5-1; CDR3nt: TGCGCCAGCAGCATGGGACTAGCGGGAGGTTCCTACAATGAGCAGTTCTTC; CDR3aa: CASSMGLAGGSYNEQFF